What follows are 9 T cell receptor beta chains derived from one specimen sequenced in a study of type 1 and type 2 diabetes patients. Genomic DNA was the PCR template. The TCR beta CDR3 region was amplified using 30 forward and 13 reverse primers. TCRdb fed the multiplex PCR reads into MiXCR, producing one record per CDR3 protein. The data contain more than 250,000 distinct CDR3 sequences, roughly 50% of them singletons. The sequenced sample consisted of peripheral blood mononuclear cells (PBMCs). The receptors come from a man younger than 30 with type 2 diabetes.

This chain joins TRBV10-3 and TRBJ1-3; D is undetermined. Trimming removed 6 bases from V and 3 bases from J, with 12 bases in between. The CDR3 runs to 14 residues. Germline V gene sequence: CDR1 ENHRY, CDR2 SYGVKD. This CDR3 reads CAIRDELGGNTIYF. The CDR3 nucleotides read TGTGCCATCAGGGACGAGCTAGGTGGAAACACCATATATTTT.

The V call is TRBV7-3, the J call TRBJ2-7; D possibly corresponds to TRBD2 (5 bases). In germline, CDR1 is SGHTA, CDR2 FQGTGA. The CDR3 loop spans 13 amino acids. V was pared by 0 bases and J by 6 bases, with 9 bases between. CDR3 in DNA: TGTGCCAGCAGCTTAACGAACGGGGTCGAGCAGTACTTC. This translates into CASSLTNGVEQYF.

The count of this clonotype is one. The genes are TRBV5-1 and TRBJ2-7, with D perhaps given as TRBD1 or TRBD2 (7 bases each). Germline assignment: CDR1 SGHRS and CDR2 YFSETQ. The CDR3 has 16 residues. V lost 4 bases and J lost 3, with 20 bases in between. The CDR3 bases are TGCGCCAGCAGCGACCCGACAGGGAGGGGCCTCTACGAGCAGTACTTC. Amino acids: CASSDPTGRGLYEQYF.

A few counts support this clonotype. The chain combines TRBV25-1 with TRBJ2-1; 9 nucleotides align to TRBD2. Germline V lookup: CDR1 MGHDK, CDR2 SYGVNS. The V segment lost 4 bases and the J segment 8 bases; nucleotides outside the gene matches: 9. The CDR3 runs 15 residues. The chain's CDR3 is CASSGDSGGFDEQFF. CDR3 in DNA: TGTGCCAGCAGTGGAGATAGCGGGGGTTTCGATGAGCAGTTCTTC.

This clonotype was seen a handful of times. The chain links TRBV20-1 to TRBJ2-3; TRBD1 or TRBD2 may be the D gene (6 bases each). The V and J ends lost 0 bases and 2 bases respectively, with 21 bases between them. The germline V gene has CDR1 DFQATT and CDR2 SNEGSKA (reference sequence). The CDR3 is made up of 18 amino acids. The chain's CDR3 is CSARDYGGRLSHTDTQYF. The CDR3 bases are TGCAGTGCTAGAGATTATGGGGGGCGGCTCAGCCACACAGATACGCAGTATTTT.

This clonotype was picked up a small number of times. V and J are TRBV7-2 and TRBJ2-2; D tentatively reads TRBD1 or TRBD2 (5 bases each). Per the germline V gene, CDR1 is SGHTA and CDR2 is FQGNSA. The CDR3 loop spans 13 amino acids. Trimming removed 2 bases from V and 11 bases from J, with 12 bases in between. CDR3: CASSLISGSELFF. CDR3 in DNA: TGTGCCAGCAGCTTAATCTCAGGGAGTGAGCTGTTTTTT.

The gene calls are TRBV19 and TRBJ2-7; TRBD1 or TRBD2 may be the D gene (5 bases each). Germline lookup yields CDR1 LNHDA and CDR2 SQIVND (reference sequence). There are 16 residues in the CDR3. The V end lost 4 bases, the J end lost 0 bases, and 16 bases lay between the germline ends. The CDR3 DNA sequence: TGTGCCAGTAGTAAGATCGGGGAAAGGGGCTCCTACGAGCAGTACTTC. The encoded protein is CASSKIGERGSYEQYF.

This clonotype has just a few counts. The chain combines TRBV12-3 or TRBV12-4 with TRBJ2-7, with 9 bases lining up with TRBD1. The CDR3 is made up of 14 amino acids. J gave up 1 base and V 10 bases, and 8 bases lay outside the gene matches. The CDR3, as DNA: TGTGCCACAAAACCCGGGACAGGGTCCTACGAGCAGTACTTC. Translating it yields CATKPGTGSYEQYF.

This clonotype was observed a handful of times. This rearrangement joins TRBV7-8 to TRBJ2-7, with D maybe TRBD1 (6 bases). The germline V gene encodes CDR1 SGHVS and CDR2 FQNEAQ. CDR3 length: 13 residues. V shed 5 bases and J shed 2 bases, with 10 bases lying between them. CDR3 residues: CASSLGHTYEQYF. In DNA form, the CDR3 reads TGTGCCAGCAGCCTGGGACATACCTACGAGCAGTACTTC.